This T cell receptor beta chain is from a study of cytomegalovirus exposure and HLA in healthy donors. CDR1 and CDR2 from the germline V gene are KGHSH and LQKENI. This CDR3 region has 14 residues. V lost 2 bases to trimming and J lost 3 bases, with 11 bases between them. 13 Jbeta primers and 60 Vbeta primers were used for the PCR. Produced via immunoSEQ multiplex PCR; TCRdb's table is partial and in-frame only. This listing includes around 44,000 clones. The V call is TRBV18, the J call TRBJ2-7; D unresolved. The source of this sequence is a male donor in good health and CMV-seropositive. Source material: PBMCs. CDR3 DNA: TGTGCCAGCTCACCAGTACAGAAATACTACGAGCAGTACTTC. This codes for CASSPVQKYYEQYF.